One sample yielded the 23 T cell receptor beta chains listed below, sequenced in a study of blood T cell repertoires in COVID-19. Libraries were prepared by immunoSEQ multiplex PCR; TCRdb keeps only in-frame clonotypes and omits some of them. Among fewer than 110,000 clones, 80% were seen once, and the ten largest hold approximately 4.3%. The specimen sequenced was peripheral blood. These receptors were collected from a man between 70 and 80 years old with acute or convalescent COVID-19.

For this clone: Other DNA sequences from this sample encode an identical CDR3 as well. The rearrangement links TRBV6-5 to TRBJ2-7; 7 positions agree with TRBD1. V was clipped by 0 bases and J by 5 bases; unmatched bases: 7. Germline V gives CDR1 MNHEY, CDR2 SVGAGI. The CDR3 extends over 15 amino acids. The chain's CDR3 is CASSYSTRGYHEQYF. CDR3 sequence (DNA): TGTGCCAGCAGTTACTCGACCAGGGGGTACCACGAGCAGTACTTC.

The CDR3 region has the DNA TGTGCCAGCAGCCAAGAAGGCGGGGGCCGAAATGAGCAGTTCTTC. Translating gives CASSQEGGGRNEQFF. The chain uses TRBV11-1 and TRBJ2-1; a possible D gene is TRBD2 (7 bases). V dropped 5 bases and J dropped 7 bases, with 18 bases sitting between them. The CDR3 contains 15 residues. Germline values: CDR1 SGHAT, CDR2 FQDESV (reference sequence).

J is TRBJ1-3 and V is TRBV10-3; no clear D. The ends were cut back, 6 bases at V and 0 bases at J, with 6 bases in the middle. Germline CDR1 is ENHRY and CDR2 is SYGVKD. The CDR3 contains 13 residues. CDR3 DNA: TGTGCCATCAGACGGGACTCTGGAAACACCATATATTTT. It is translated as CAIRRDSGNTIYF.

J is TRBJ1-1 and V is TRBV5-1; D possibly corresponds to TRBD1 (5 bases). With 4 bases removed from V and 1 base from J, the gap between germline ends came to 11 bases. Germline V gene data show CDR1 as SGHRS and CDR2 as YFSETQ. The CDR3 runs to 14 residues. Written as DNA, the CDR3 is TGCGCCAGCAGCGCTCGCACAGGGAACACTGAAGCTTTCTTT. This sequence encodes CASSARTGNTEAFF.

The chain is built from TRBV5-1 and TRBJ2-2; no clear D gene. V lost 0 bases and J 0 bases, leaving 6 bases between the germline ends. CDR1 is SGHRS and CDR2 is YFSETQ in the germline V gene. The CDR3 runs 15 residues. The chain's CDR3 is CASSLAVSNTGELFF. CDR3 nucleotide sequence: TGCGCCAGCAGCTTGGCCGTCTCGAACACCGGGGAGCTGTTTTTT.

This sequence joins TRBV7-8 and TRBJ2-5, with D unresolved. Germline-derived CDR1 and CDR2 are SGHVS and FQNEAQ. V lost 3 bases, J lost 7 bases, and 15 bases lay in between. The length of the CDR3 is 14 residues. CDR3: CASSFSDGLGTQYF. The DNA for the CDR3 is TGTGCCAGCAGCTTCAGCGACGGCCTCGGGACCCAGTACTTC. Together with reference TRBV7-8 and TRBJ2-5, the CDR3 gives the full variable domain: GAGVSQSPRYKVAKRGQDVALRCDPISGHVSLFWYQQALGQGPEFLTYFQNEAQLDKSGLPSDRFFAERPEGSVSTLKIQRTQQEDSAVYLCASSFSDGLGTQYFGPGTRLLVL.

The chain recombines TRBV5-1 with TRBJ2-5, with D tentatively TRBD2 (5 bases). The CDR3 runs 13 residues. Germline V lookup: CDR1 SGHRS, CDR2 YFSETQ. V was clipped by 9 bases and J by 5 bases, with 17 bases between them. The CDR3 sequence is CATIDPGGETQYF. The CDR3 coding sequence is TGCGCCACCATCGACCCGGGCGGGGAGACCCAGTACTTC.

The V gene is TRBV3-1 (or the pseudogene TRBV3-2), the J gene TRBJ1-2; D not resolved. Trimming shortened V by 1 base and J by 1 base, and 13 bases separated the two germline ends. Germline CDR1 reads LGHDT; CDR2 reads YNNKEL (reference sequence). The CDR3 spans 16 residues. The chain's CDR3 is CASSQGRGAFNYGYTF. The CDR3 DNA follows: TGTGCCAGCAGCCAAGGGCGCGGAGCCTTTAACTATGGCTACACCTTC.

The rearrangement joins TRBV7-9 to TRBJ2-1; 8 nucleotides line up with TRBD2. Germline lookup yields CDR1 SEHNR and CDR2 FQNEAQ (reference sequence). The V gene end was trimmed by 4 bases and the J gene end by 6 bases; junction bases not matched to a gene: 5. There are 14 residues in the CDR3. The CDR3, as DNA: TGTGCCAGCAGCTCCCAAGGACTAGCCAATGAGCAGTTCTTC. This codes for CASSSQGLANEQFF.

The J gene is TRBJ2-4, the V gene TRBV18; 9 bases are shared with TRBD1. Losses at the gene ends were 1 base for V and 5 bases for J; bases not matched to a gene: 3. Germline V CDR1 and CDR2: KGHSH, LQKENI. This CDR3 spans 15 amino acids. CDR3 region: CASSPRRQGENIQYF. The CDR3, as DNA: TGTGCCAGCTCACCACGGCGACAGGGGGAAAACATTCAGTACTTC.

This chain uses TRBV15 with TRBJ1-2; D ambiguous. Germline-derived CDR1 and CDR2 are LNHNV and YYDKDF (reference sequence). The CDR3 contains 13 residues. The V end lost 6 bases, the J end lost 4 bases, and 12 bases lay between the germline ends. The CDR3 DNA follows: TGTGCCACCAGTATCGAGGAGAGCTATGGCTACACCTTC. Translation: CATSIEESYGYTF.

The rearrangement uses TRBV19 and TRBJ2-7, with 11 bases matching TRBD1. Germline lookup yields CDR1 LNHDA and CDR2 SQIVND (reference sequence). Trimming took 5 bases from V and 4 from J; bases not matched to a gene: 1. CDR3 size: 13 residues. CDR3 region: CASSGTGGYEQYF. The CDR3 nucleotides are TGTGCCAGTAGTGGGACAGGGGGTTACGAGCAGTACTTC.

The chain recombines TRBV10-1 with TRBJ2-3; TRBD1 agrees at 12 bases. Per the germline V gene, CDR1 is WNHNN and CDR2 is SYGVQD (reference sequence). V lost 3 bases and J lost 6; bases outside the gene matches: 7. This CDR3 is built from 16 residues. Here the CDR3 reads CASSDPGTGGADTQYF. For the CDR3, the DNA is TGCGCCAGCAGTGACCCGGGGACAGGGGGCGCGGATACGCAGTATTTT.

This sequence joins TRBV25-1 and TRBJ2-7; 11 bases are a match to TRBD2. In germline, CDR1 is MGHDK, CDR2 SYGVNS. The CDR3 length is 16 residues. V trimming: 4 bases; J trimming: 3 bases; junction bases outside the gene matches: 8. The CDR3: CASSALAGAIHYEQYF. The CDR3 DNA is TGTGCCAGCAGTGCACTAGCGGGGGCGATCCACTACGAGCAGTACTTC.

V usage is TRBV5-1 and J usage is TRBJ1-1; TRBD1 is a possible D gene (5 bases). The germline V gene encodes CDR1 SGHRS and CDR2 YFSETQ. The CDR3 is 17 amino acids. Trimming left V 0 bases short and J 0 bases short, with 15 bases between. In DNA form, the CDR3 reads TGCGCCAGCAGCTTGGCGGGGGGGGGACCCATGAACACTGAAGCTTTCTTT. This gives the protein CASSLAGGGPMNTEAFF.

The genes are TRBV5-1 and TRBJ1-2; D is uncertain. CDR3 length equals 15 residues. Germline V gene data show CDR1 as SGHRS and CDR2 as YFSETQ. The V and J ends lost 0 bases and 4 bases respectively, with 13 bases between them. CDR3 DNA: TGCGCCAGCAGCTTGGGAGGCGGAGGTACCTATGGCTACACCTTC. This gives the protein CASSLGGGGTYGYTF.

The rearrangement links TRBV7-9 to TRBJ2-7; no clear D. Germline CDR1 and CDR2: SEHNR and FQNEAQ (reference sequence). The CDR3 sequence is 11 residues long. V was pared by 4 bases and J by 3 bases, with 4 bases between. The CDR3 reads CASSSFYEQYF. The CDR3 bases are TGTGCCAGCAGCTCCTTCTACGAGCAGTACTTC.

There are a few counts of this clone. This chain connects TRBV3-1 (or the pseudogene TRBV3-2) to TRBJ2-7, with 10 bases identical to TRBD1. CDR1 is LGHDT, CDR2 YNNKEL, per germline (reference sequence). This CDR3 is built from 14 residues. The ends lost 7 bases at V and 1 base at J; junction bases unmatched: 4. The CDR3 reads CASTPGQGSYEQYF. The CDR3 DNA reads TGTGCCAGCACCCCGGGACAGGGGTCCTACGAGCAGTACTTC.

This sequence joins TRBV7-2 and TRBJ1-4; 7 bases map to TRBD1. CDR3 length: 16 amino acids. CDR1 and CDR2 (germline): SGHTA, FQGNSA. J lost 2 bases, V lost 1 base, and 4 bases had no gene match. DNA for the CDR3: TGTGCCAGCAGCTTAGACAGGGGTCGCACTAATGAAAAACTGTTTTTT. This sequence encodes CASSLDRGRTNEKLFF.

This sequence joins TRBV6-1 and TRBJ2-1; D is unclear. The germline gives CDR1 MNHNS, CDR2 SASEGT. This CDR3 has 15 residues. Trimming shortened V by 2 bases and J by 7 bases, and 15 bases separated the two germline ends. This chain's CDR3 is CASSEIWSARNEQFF. For the CDR3, the DNA is TGTGCCAGCAGTGAAATCTGGTCGGCGCGGAATGAGCAGTTCTTC.

V and J are TRBV4-3 and TRBJ2-3; TRBD1 matches 9 bases. There are 16 residues in the CDR3. Unmatched junction bases numbered 3, after V lost 0 bases and J lost 2 bases. Looked up from germline, CDR1 is LGHNA and CDR2 is YSLEER. CDR3 in DNA: TGCGCCAGCAGCCAAGAAACAGGGGGCCTCACAGATACGCAGTATTTT. Residues: CASSQETGGLTDTQYF.

The gene calls are TRBV7-9 and TRBJ1-2; D unclear. V gave up 3 bases and J gave up 4 bases, with 12 bases separating them. Per germline, CDR1 SEHNR and CDR2 FQNEAQ (reference sequence). The CDR3 consists of 14 residues. The CDR3 loop is CASSLGAISYGYTF. Here the CDR3 DNA reads TGTGCCAGCAGCTTGGGAGCAATAAGCTATGGCTACACCTTC. The variable domain in full, with the rest retrieved from reference TRBV7-9 and TRBJ1-2, is DTGVSQNPRHKITKRGQNVTFRCDPISEHNRLYWYRQTLGQGPEFLTYFQNEAQLEKSRLLSDRFSAERPKGSFSTLEIQRTEQGDSAMYLCASSLGAISYGYTFGSGTRLTVV.

The CDR3 bases are TGTGCCAGCTCACCCTCGGCGGACACCAACTATGGCTACACCTTC. Translated: CASSPSADTNYGYTF. The chain couples TRBV18 to TRBJ1-2; D perhaps matches TRBD1 (5 bases). The CDR3 spans 15 residues. Per the germline V gene, CDR1 is KGHSH and CDR2 is LQKENI. V was shortened by 3 bases and J by 2 bases, with 13 bases between the two germline ends.